This T cell receptor beta chain was found in a study of lymphopenia after photon versus proton radiotherapy. The CDR3 is 13 amino acids. Trimming pared 2 bases from V and 7 bases from J, leaving 9 bases between. From germline, CDR1 is SGHKS and CDR2 YYEKEE (reference sequence). General study points: In patients who died, overall survival fell as post-nadir TCR diversity dropped more.

The protocol was immunoSEQ multiplex PCR, while the TCRdb copy is restricted to in-frame clones and leaves out a portion. This table holds about 50,000 clones, approximately 92% found once. As regards this clone: Its antigen is undetermined.

This chain uses TRBV5-5 with TRBJ1-4, with D possibly matching TRBD1 (6 bases). This TCR was sampled from a woman in her thirties or forties with cholangiocarcinoma. The sample here was peripheral blood, taken from a patient treated with photon-based radiotherapy. The CDR3 is CASSFVQGEKLFF. The CDR3 DNA follows: TGTGCCAGCAGCTTTGTACAGGGTGAAAAACTGTTTTTT.